A single sample gave rise to the 2 T cell receptor beta chains below, sequenced in a study of circulating and synovial CD4+ cells in juvenile arthritis. The repertoire was sequenced with immunoSEQ multiplex PCR; TCRdb's copy has only in-frame clones and lacks some. This table holds about 32,000 clones, 80% to 95% found once. Specimen: CD4+ T cells from blood. These receptors all stem from a human donor with juvenile idiopathic arthritis.

The chain employs TRBV18 and TRBJ1-4; 9 nucleotides match TRBD1. Unmatched junction bases numbered 4, after V lost 6 bases and J lost 2 bases. The CDR3 consists of 15 residues. CDR1 is KGHSH, CDR2 LQKENI, per germline. The CDR3 loop reads CASSTGTGTNEKLFF. CDR3 bases: TGTGCCAGCTCTACCGGGACAGGGACTAATGAAAAACTGTTTTTT.

V usage is TRBV27 and J usage is TRBJ2-7; TRBD2 matches at 12 bases. Looked up from germline, CDR1 is MNHEY and CDR2 is SMNVEV (reference sequence). The CDR3 sequence is 18 residues long. The ends lost 5 bases at V and 2 bases at J; junction bases unmatched: 13. As DNA, the CDR3 is TGTGCCAGCAGTCCCTACCGGACTAGCGGGGCACCGACCTACGAGCAGTACTTC. This sequence encodes CASSPYRTSGAPTYEQYF.